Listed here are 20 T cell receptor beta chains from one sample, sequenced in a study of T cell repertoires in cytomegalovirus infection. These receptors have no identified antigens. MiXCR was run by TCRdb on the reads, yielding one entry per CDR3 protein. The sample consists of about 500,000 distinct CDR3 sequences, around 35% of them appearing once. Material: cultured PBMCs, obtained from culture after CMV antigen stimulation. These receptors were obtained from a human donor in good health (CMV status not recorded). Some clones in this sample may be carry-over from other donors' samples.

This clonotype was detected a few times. The DNA of the CDR3 is TGTGCAAACCCCAGCGGGAGTTTTGGAGATACGCAGTATTTT. Amino acid sequence: CANPSGSFGDTQYF. The V gene is TRBV7-6, the J gene TRBJ2-3; TRBD2 matches at 8 bases. From germline, CDR1 is SGHVS and CDR2 FNYEAQ. There are 14 residues in the CDR3.

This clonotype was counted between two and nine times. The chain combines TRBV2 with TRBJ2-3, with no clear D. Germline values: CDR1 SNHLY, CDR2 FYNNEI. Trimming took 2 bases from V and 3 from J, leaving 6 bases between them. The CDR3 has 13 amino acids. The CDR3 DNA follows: TGTGCCAGCAGTGAACAGCTAACAGATACGCAGTATTTT. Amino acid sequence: CASSEQLTDTQYF.

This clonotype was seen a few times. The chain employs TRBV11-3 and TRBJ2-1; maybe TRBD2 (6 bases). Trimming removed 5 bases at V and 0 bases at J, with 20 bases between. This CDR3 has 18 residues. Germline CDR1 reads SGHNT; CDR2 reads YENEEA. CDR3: CASSPDAGRTNSYNEQFF. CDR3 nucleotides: TGTGCCAGCAGCCCGGACGCGGGACGAACCAACTCCTACAATGAGCAGTTCTTC.

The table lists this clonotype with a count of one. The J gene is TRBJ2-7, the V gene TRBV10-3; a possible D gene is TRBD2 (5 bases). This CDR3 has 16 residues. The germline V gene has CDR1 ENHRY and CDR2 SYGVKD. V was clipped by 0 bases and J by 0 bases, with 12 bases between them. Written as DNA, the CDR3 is TGTGCCATCAGTGAGTCAGTTCTAGGGAGCTCCTACGAGCAGTACGTC. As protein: CAISESVLGSSYEQYV.

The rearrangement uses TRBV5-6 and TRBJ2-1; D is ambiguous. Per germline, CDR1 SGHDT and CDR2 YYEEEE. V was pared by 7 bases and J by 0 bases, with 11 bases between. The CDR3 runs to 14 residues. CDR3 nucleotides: TGTGCCAGCCACGACACCCGCTCCTACAATGAGCAGTTCTTC. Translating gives CASHDTRSYNEQFF.

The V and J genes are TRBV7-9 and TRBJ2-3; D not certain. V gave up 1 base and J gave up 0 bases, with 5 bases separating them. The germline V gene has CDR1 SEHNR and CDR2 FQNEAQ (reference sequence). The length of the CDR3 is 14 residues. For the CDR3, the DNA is TGTGCCAGCAGCTTAGAAGCGAGCACAGATACGCAGTATTTT. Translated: CASSLEASTDTQYF.

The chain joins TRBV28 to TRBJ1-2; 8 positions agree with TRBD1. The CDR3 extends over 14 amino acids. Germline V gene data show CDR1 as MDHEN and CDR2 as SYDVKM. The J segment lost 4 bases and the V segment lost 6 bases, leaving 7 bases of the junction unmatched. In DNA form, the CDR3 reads TGTGCCAGCAGCTCCCCTGGACAGGGCTATGGCTACACCTTC. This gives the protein CASSSPGQGYGYTF.

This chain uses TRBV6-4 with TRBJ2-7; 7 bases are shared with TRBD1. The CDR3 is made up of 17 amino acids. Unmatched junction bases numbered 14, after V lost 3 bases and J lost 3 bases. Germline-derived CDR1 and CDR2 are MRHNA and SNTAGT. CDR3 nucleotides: TGTGCCAGCAGTGAGCACAAGAAGGGACAGACTTACTACGAGCAGTACGTC. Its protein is CASSEHKKGQTYYEQYV.

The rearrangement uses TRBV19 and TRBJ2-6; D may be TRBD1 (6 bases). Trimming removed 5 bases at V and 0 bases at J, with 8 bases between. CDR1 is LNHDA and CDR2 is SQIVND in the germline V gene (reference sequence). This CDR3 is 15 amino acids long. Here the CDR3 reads CASSAQGSGANVLTF. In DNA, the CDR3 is TGTGCCAGTAGTGCACAGGGCTCTGGGGCCAACGTCCTGACTTTC.

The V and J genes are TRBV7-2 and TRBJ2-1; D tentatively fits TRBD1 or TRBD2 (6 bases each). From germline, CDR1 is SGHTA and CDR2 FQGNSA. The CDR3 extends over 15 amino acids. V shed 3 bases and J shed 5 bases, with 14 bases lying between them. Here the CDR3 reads CASSFYVGGNNEQFF. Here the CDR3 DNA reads TGTGCCAGCAGCTTTTATGTAGGGGGGAACAATGAGCAGTTCTTC.

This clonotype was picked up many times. CDR3 region: CASSVDLYGYTF. The CDR3 DNA reads TGTGCCAGTAGTGTGGACCTCTATGGCTACACCTTC. The chain recombines TRBV19 with TRBJ1-2; D gene ambiguous. Between the trimmed V and J ends, which lost 5 bases and 4 bases, there was a span of 8 bases. The CDR3 has 12 amino acids. Germline V CDR1 and CDR2: LNHDA, SQIVND (reference sequence).

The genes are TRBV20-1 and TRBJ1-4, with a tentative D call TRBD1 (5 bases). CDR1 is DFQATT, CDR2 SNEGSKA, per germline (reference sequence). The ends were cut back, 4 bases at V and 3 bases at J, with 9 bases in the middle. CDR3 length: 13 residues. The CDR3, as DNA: TGCAGTGCTATGAGGGGATCTAATGAAAAACTGTTTTTT. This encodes CSAMRGSNEKLFF.

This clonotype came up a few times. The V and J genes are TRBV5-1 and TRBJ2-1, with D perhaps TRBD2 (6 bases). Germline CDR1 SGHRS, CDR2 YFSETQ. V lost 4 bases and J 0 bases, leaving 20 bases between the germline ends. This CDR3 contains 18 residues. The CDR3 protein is CASSTPGTRGSSYNEQFF. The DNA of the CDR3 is TGCGCCAGCAGCACCCCCGGGACGCGGGGAAGCTCCTACAATGAGCAGTTCTTC.

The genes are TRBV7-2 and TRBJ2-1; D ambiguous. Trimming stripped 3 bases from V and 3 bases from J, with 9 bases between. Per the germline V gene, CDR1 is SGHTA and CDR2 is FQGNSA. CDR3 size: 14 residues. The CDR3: CASSLNPLYNEQFF. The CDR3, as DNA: TGTGCCAGCAGCTTGAACCCTCTCTACAATGAGCAGTTCTTC.

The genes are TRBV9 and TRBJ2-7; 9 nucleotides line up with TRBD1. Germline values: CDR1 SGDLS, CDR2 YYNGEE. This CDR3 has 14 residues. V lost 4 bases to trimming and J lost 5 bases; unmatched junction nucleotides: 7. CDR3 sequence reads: CASSPGDRAHEQYV. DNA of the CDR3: TGTGCCAGCAGCCCCGGGGACAGGGCACACGAGCAGTACGTC.

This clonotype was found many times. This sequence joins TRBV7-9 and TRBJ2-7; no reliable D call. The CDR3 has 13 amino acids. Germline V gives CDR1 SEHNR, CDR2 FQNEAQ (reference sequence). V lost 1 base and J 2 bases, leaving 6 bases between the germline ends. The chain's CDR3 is CASSLGGTYEQYF. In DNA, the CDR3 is TGTGCCAGCAGCTTAGGCGGTACCTACGAGCAGTACTTC.

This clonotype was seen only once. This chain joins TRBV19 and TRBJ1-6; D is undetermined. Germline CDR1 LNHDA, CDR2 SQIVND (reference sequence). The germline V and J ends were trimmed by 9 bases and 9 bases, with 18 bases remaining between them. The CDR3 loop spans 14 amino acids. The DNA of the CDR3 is TGTGCCAGCGCCCCGCGGACCCAAAGTTCACCCCTCCACTTT. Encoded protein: CASAPRTQSSPLHF. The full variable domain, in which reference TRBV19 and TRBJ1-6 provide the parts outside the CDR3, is DGGITQSPKYLFRKEGQNVTLSCEQNLNHDAMYWYRQDPGQGLRLIYYSQIVNDFQKGDIAEGYSVSREKKESFPLTVTSAQKNPTAFYLCASAPRTQSSPLHFGNGTRLTVT.

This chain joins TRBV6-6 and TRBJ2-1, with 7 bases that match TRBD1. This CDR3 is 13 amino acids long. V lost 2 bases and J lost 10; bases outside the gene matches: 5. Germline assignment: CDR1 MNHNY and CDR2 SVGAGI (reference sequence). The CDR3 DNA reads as TGTGCCAGCAGTTACGTGGGACAGTTGGAGCAGTTCTTC. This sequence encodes CASSYVGQLEQFF.

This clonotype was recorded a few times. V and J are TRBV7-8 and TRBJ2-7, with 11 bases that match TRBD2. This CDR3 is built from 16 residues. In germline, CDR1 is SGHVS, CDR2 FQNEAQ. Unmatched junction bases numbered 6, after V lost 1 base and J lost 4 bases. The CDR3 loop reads CASSLGRLAGFYEQYV. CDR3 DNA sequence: TGTGCCAGCAGCTTAGGACGACTAGCGGGGTTTTACGAGCAGTACGTC.

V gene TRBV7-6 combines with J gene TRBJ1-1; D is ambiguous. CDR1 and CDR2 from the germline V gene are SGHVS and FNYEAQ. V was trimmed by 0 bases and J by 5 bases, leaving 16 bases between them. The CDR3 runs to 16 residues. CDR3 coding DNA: TGTGCCAGCAGCTTAGCGATTGGCCTTCATCGGACTGAAGCTTTCTTT. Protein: CASSLAIGLHRTEAFF.